This TCR beta chain was captured by sequencing in a study of T cells in Graves' hyperthyroidism and ophthalmopathy. Study observations and caveats: Ophthalmopathy got predicted by the model a median around six months before its onset.

Worth noting for this clonotype: Its antigen is unidentified.

Amplification yielded TCR beta CDR3 regions, with RNA transcripts as the source. RT-PCR in the first round (using the HTBI primer set) targeted the TCR CDR3. TCRdb reanalysed the multiplex PCR reads using MiXCR and keeps one entry per CDR3 protein. Here the sample spans 480,000 or so distinct CDR3 sequences, approximately 49% being singletons. Looked up from germline, CDR1 is SGHNT and CDR2 is YYREEE (reference sequence). The CDR3 runs 16 residues. Deletions cut 0 bases from V and 5 bases from J, with 17 bases between. The sequence came from an adult woman with Graves' disease, either hyperthyroidism or ophthalmopathy (not recorded which). This chain joins TRBV5-4 and TRBJ1-1; tentatively, D is TRBD1 (6 bases). The sequenced sample was peripheral blood or thyroid tissue (not recorded which). The chain's CDR3 is CASSLVLAGQETEAFF. DNA of the CDR3: TGTGCCAGCAGCTTGGTACTAGCGGGACAAGAGACTGAAGCTTTCTTT.